Given below is one T cell receptor beta chain in context. Its antigen is as yet unknown. This record comes from a study of T cell responses to AZD1222 COVID-19 vaccine. Generated by immunoSEQ multiplex PCR, the TCRdb table keeps only in-frame clones and is missing some. Of over 140,000 clones in the sample, 90% to 95% were seen once. Study-wide findings and caveats: Females made up more of the donors, who were largely white British, and clonal diversity may have come out too low. At baseline, just a handful of AZD1222 recipients tested seropositive. Across the whole spike, CD4 TCRs peaked at regions 160-218 and 743-854.

Germline CDR1 reads MRHNA; CDR2 reads SNTAGT. Trimming pared 8 bases from V and 7 bases from J, leaving 6 bases between. This CDR3 has 10 amino acids. The clonotype was recovered from an adult who received the AZD1222 COVID-19 vaccine. This sample comprised peripheral blood, obtained 28 days after the second AZD1222 dose. The genes are TRBV6-4 and TRBJ1-5; D is unresolved. The CDR3 sequence is CASLRQPQHF. Here the CDR3 DNA reads TGTGCCAGCCTAAGGCAGCCCCAGCATTTT.